The source of this TCR beta chain is a study of beta chain features in type 1 diabetes. CDR3 length equals 13 residues. Trimming stripped 4 bases from V and 4 bases from J, with 13 bases between. Looked up from germline, CDR1 is GTSNPN and CDR2 is SVGIG (reference sequence). As every portion of the isolated RNA was reverse transcribed, the sequencing read expressed TCRB transcripts. Only in-frame clones appear in the TCRdb table, and some are missing; sequencing was by immunoSEQ multiplex PCR. The sample consists of about 130,000 clones, 9.2% of them appearing once. V and J are TRBV30 and TRBJ1-1, with D possibly TRBD1 on 6 matching bases. This clonotype was sampled from a man younger than 30 in good health. What was sequenced was central memory CD4+ T cells from blood. The CDR3 region has the DNA TGTGCCTGGAACGTGGGAGGGGGCACTGAAGCTTTCTTT. Residues: CAWNVGGGTEAFF.